This record covers a single T cell receptor (beta chain). Its specific antigen is unknown. The input lacks base qualities; no much larger clone sits a single base away. This sample is drawn from a study of cytomegalovirus exposure and HLA in healthy donors listed by TCRdb under 2017. Concerning the study at large: According to an earlier analysis of 587 of the donors, 150 million to 200 million T cells yielded some 110 million unique TCR beta sequences and 276 Gb of sequence data. Roughly 300 gigabases of sequencing data and around 85 million unique TCR sequences made up an early release that covered several hundred HLA-typed donors. Among the roughly 370 genotyped donors, about 83% belonged to the genetic ancestry cluster associated with self-reported Caucasian donors. The study aimed to test whether cataloging public T cell receptors could reveal signatures of past pathogen exposure. The study profiled the T cell repertoires of around 700 subjects by immunosequencing and related them to cytomegalovirus serostatus. Besides the first cohort of more than 650 subjects, a separate validation cohort made up of over a hundred different subjects was used. The study combined high-throughput TCR immunosequencing, statistical association of individual TCRs with disease status, and machine learning to predict cytomegalovirus infection status. To study patterns of TCR occurrence, a later analysis re-analyzed previously published TCR beta repertoires from 666 donors and added high-resolution HLA genotyping. Rather than drawing on any new phenotypic data, the later analysis identified candidate immune exposures from TCR beta sequences and the way those sequences occurred across donors. An earlier analysis of 587 of the donors used high-throughput TCR beta sequencing to judge whether each TCR beta V gene segment behaved as functional or pseudogenic. Donor age, sex, ethnicity and CMV serostatus were compiled alongside the repertoire data. In a later genetic analysis, genome-wide SNP genotypes for about three fifths of the 666 donors were used, and that subset was treated as a discovery cohort. All discovery cohort repertoires had been generated using a single sequencing platform. Class I and class II HLA loci were covered by the typing at four-digit resolution. The number of donors typed differed by locus, with about 620-630 for A, B, C, DRB1 and DQB1, over 500 for DQA1, 600 to 610 for DPA1, and around 430 for DPB1. Because of strong linkage in the cohort, 5 or 6 DR-DQ haplotypes were treated as single units for association and clustering. Across about 370 genotyped donors of the cohort, an average of approximately 240,000 unique TCR beta nucleotide sequences per donor were sequenced, and roughly a sixth of those sequences were non-productive. Paper-wide results and their limitations: A further reported finding was that TCR beta sequences accurately predicted the HLA-A and HLA-B alleles for most subjects in the first cohort. Linkage disequilibrium might explain the correlated functional status among segregating V segments, but an unknown experimental factor could not be excluded. Sequencing depth was assumed to be roughly uniform across donors in the presence/absence analyses, though that assumption may not hold. Across donors, most TCR sequences were observed very rarely, whereas some public TCRs were present in many individuals. According to a later genetic analysis, donors in an Asian-associated ancestry cluster had fewer N-insertions in productive TCRs than the approximately 700-donor mean. Because counts were too low, seventeen rarely observed V segments, including chromosome 9 orphons, were left out of the earlier analysis of 587 of the donors. Because some donors lacked HLA typing at each locus, the association tests relied only on the typed subset. A later analysis associated about 18,000 TCR beta sequences with specific HLA alleles at a false discovery rate of 0.05. According to a later analysis, parvovirus B19, influenza, CMV and Epstein-Barr virus appeared linked to several top co-occurrence clusters. For the cohort, immune exposure information was limited to CMV serostatus. Some IMGT-functional V segments, including TRBV6-2 and TRBV6-3, could not be told apart with the 87-base-pair reads, so those segments were excluded. In a later analysis, HLA-associated TCR beta chains were found to be more clonally expanded and to have lower generation probabilities than equally common non-associated chains. A few of the identified cytomegalovirus-associated TCR beta chains were confirmed in vitro to be specific for cytomegalovirus antigens. Assigning TCR associations to individual alleles was difficult when HLA alleles, especially DR and DQ, strongly co-occurred. The classifier was reported to diagnose cytomegalovirus status with high specificity and sensitivity in both the original and validation cohorts. A later genetic analysis associated a missense DCLRE1C variant with V-gene and J-gene trimming of TCR beta chains, and an independent cohort replicated the association. In this cohort, only TCR beta chains were sequenced, and detectable features were limited by the absence of alpha or paired-chain data. A later analysis found that TCR association rates varied across HLA loci, with DRB1 alleles showing the most associated TCRs and HLA-C alleles the fewest. According to a later analysis, most CMV-associated TCR beta chains appeared to be HLA-restricted, and the HLA associations seemed to be driven largely by CMV exposure. According to the authors, the approach could potentially be generalized to other disease states and immunological phenotypes. A group of highly shared sequence variants was considered likely to be a technical artifact of the sequencing pipeline. Broadly in line with IMGT annotations, most TCR beta V segments showed up in productive rearrangements about 87% or about 30% of the time in an earlier analysis of 450 to 750 of the donors. The study gave a list of over 150 TCR beta chains associated with cytomegalovirus.

For this chain, trimming is 5 bases at the V end and 4 bases at the J end, and the number of junction bases without a gene match is 6. CDR1 and CDR2, looked up from the germline V gene, are SGHTA and FQGTGA. Counted from cysteine to phenylalanine, this CDR3 has 14 amino acids. Only CDR3 DNA is held: 42 bases, read in frame from base 1. In total, 500 to 700 healthy bone marrow donors made up the cohort. Cohort members were all nominally healthy when sampled, although unrecorded immune exposures were likely present. CMV serostatus was positive for 250 to 300 and negative for about 55% of the roughly 670 cohort members, and was not recorded for this donor. Every donor gave a peripheral blood sample, and the peripheral blood mononuclear cells from that sample were used for TCR beta sequencing. The Qiagen DNeasy Blood Extraction Kit was used to extract genomic DNA from the blood cell samples. The library was made by the immunoSEQ multiplex PCR assay. For the multiplex PCR, a mixture combining 60 forward primers for TCR Vbeta segments and 13 reverse primers for TCR Jbeta segments was used. Amplification of the CDR3 region of rearranged TCR beta genes was performed with a multiplex PCR assay on genomic DNA. On the Illumina HiSeq System, the amplified TCR beta libraries were sequenced as 87-base-pair reads. The authors' analysis ran thus. A later analysis counted tens of millions of unique TCR beta chains across the 600 to 850 repertoires, and around 12 million of these chains were shared by at least two donors. A nearest-neighbor algorithm error-corrected the raw reads and collapsed the reads into unique sequences, merging closely related sequences to remove PCR and sequencing errors. V, D and J gene segments were assigned by aligning CDR3 sequences to IMGT reference sequences. Each retained sequence needed at least a six-nucleotide match to both a V gene segment and a J gene segment. Rearrangements were called productive when the CDR3 lacked stop codons and stayed in frame with V and J; all others were non-productive. Following IMGT convention, CDR3 was defined as the stretch from the second conserved V-encoded cysteine to the conserved J-encoded phenylalanine. The earlier analysis of 500 to 650 of the donors excluded any sequence lacking an unambiguous match to a single V gene segment. An earlier analysis of over 450 of the donors classified V segments as functional when productive rearrangements were above 56.7% and as segregating when the standard deviation between donors was above 5%. A statistical classification framework was developed to diagnose cytomegalovirus status using the catalog of TCR beta chain sequences. In a later analysis, V and J genes were assigned by comparing TCR nucleotide sequences against IMGT/GENE-DB human TR gene sequences. Using the TCRdist pipeline, a later analysis assigned CDR3 sequences along with most-parsimonious VDJ recombination scenarios. A later analysis defined each TCR beta chain by its CDR3 amino acid sequence plus V-gene family, and excluded reads lacking a unique V-gene family. As a way to deal with suspected cross-contamination and a sequencing artifact, a later analysis dropped over 550 nucleotide sequences that were highly shared and had low generation probability. In a later analysis, a clonal expansion index was calculated for each public chain from normalized within-repertoire ranks of inferred template counts. A later analysis computed generation probabilities with a VDJ recombination model fitted to out-of-frame rearrangements, and checked the results against IGoR. In a later analysis, hypergeometric tests were used to score TCR-TCR, TCR-HLA and TCR-CMV co-occurrence, with a repertoire-size bias correction applied to TCR pairs. False discovery rates were estimated in a later analysis by permuting HLA or CMV assignments 20 times. In a later analysis, co-occurring TCRs were grouped using DBSCAN, and TCRdist sequence similarity was added for clustering within HLA-allele-positive subsets. Repertoires with fewer than 30,000 or more than 120,000 public chains were left out of co-occurrence clustering, as were a handful of repertoires with anomalous nucleotide sharing. Here the immuneACCESS table is served through TCRdb, limited to in-frame sequences with V and J called. Missing clones are a known gap in these copies; in checked studies unresolved V genes cover under half, and the rest lacks a known reason. The V and J calls and clone size were taken over from that table, and D and trimming were inferred from the DNA. In all, the sample holds roughly 120,000 clones, and approximately 80% of those were seen once. The ten largest clonotypes hold roughly 4% of the sample.

Sequencing input: PBMCs. The V and J genes are TRBV7-3 and TRBJ2-3, with 7 bases matching TRBD1. The clonotype comes from a human donor in good health. The CDR3 here reads CASSRDSLADTQYF. The nucleotide sequence reads TGTGCCAGCAGCCGGGACAGCCTCGCAGATACGCAGTATTTT.